Below are 5 T cell receptor beta chains sequenced from a single sample in a study of vaccination and CD4 T cells after COVID-19. Antigens of these TCRs are unknown. The study sequenced cultured CD4+ T cell DNA using the Oncomine TCR Beta short-read assay. TCRdb processed the PCR reads anew with MiXCR; each CDR3 protein has one entry. The sample carries over 12,000 distinct CDR3 sequences, roughly 30% recorded once. Treatment defined: approximately 10-day PBMC culture with coronavirus spike peptide pools or control peptides (ViraFEST assay). Source: CD4+ T cells from blood, cultured in vitro, taken after SARS-CoV-2 vaccination. These receptors were collected from a human donor who had recovered from COVID-19.

On this clonotype: A much more abundant neighbour one base away suggests this may be a read error. The CDR3 nucleotides are TGTGCCAGCAGCCTGGGACAGAGCCCCAATCAGCCCCAGCATTTT. Its translation is CASSLGQSPNQPQHF. The gene calls are TRBV11-2 and TRBJ1-5; 7 nucleotides align to TRBD1. CDR1 is SGHAT and CDR2 is FQNNGV in the germline V gene. V lost 5 bases to trimming and J lost 3 bases; unmatched junction nucleotides: 7. The length of the CDR3 is 15 residues. Together with reference TRBV11-2 and TRBJ1-5, the CDR3 gives the full variable domain: EAGVAQSPRYKIIEKRQSVAFWCNPISGHATLYWYQQILGQGPKLLIQFQNNGVVDDSQLPKDRFSAERLKGVDSTLKIQPAKLEDSAVYLCASSLGQSPNQPQHFGDGTRLSIL.

This chain joins TRBV27 and TRBJ2-3; TRBD2 aligns across 8 bases. The CDR3 contains 17 residues. Trimming took 5 bases from V and 0 from J; bases not matched to a gene: 10. CDR1 and CDR2 from the germline V gene are MNHEY and SMNVEV (reference sequence). In DNA, the CDR3 is TGTGCCAGCAGTCAGCAACGGACTAGCCTGAGCACAGATACGCAGTATTTT. Its protein product is CASSQQRTSLSTDTQYF.

The sample holds a few counts of this clonotype. The chain couples TRBV27 to TRBJ1-1, with D unresolved. There are 14 residues in the CDR3. The ends were cut back, 7 bases at V and 2 bases at J, with 14 bases in the middle. CDR1 and CDR2 from the germline V gene are MNHEY and SMNVEV (reference sequence). The CDR3: CASKSLGVNTEAFF. CDR3 bases: TGTGCCAGCAAGAGCCTCGGGGTAAACACTGAAGCTTTCTTT.

The chain uses TRBV28 and TRBJ2-7; D possibly corresponds to TRBD2 (6 bases). This CDR3 contains 15 residues. Germline CDR1 is MDHEN and CDR2 is SYDVKM. Trimming took off 6 bases at V and 0 bases at J, with 15 bases between the two ends. The CDR3 coding sequence is TGTGCCAGCAGGGGTGGGGACTCAGCCTCCTACGAGCAGTACTTC. It is translated as CASRGGDSASYEQYF.

This clonotype was seen a few times. This chain connects TRBV19 to TRBJ1-6; D gene uncertain. Trimming removed 3 bases from V and 9 bases from J, with 9 bases in between. CDR3 length: 13 amino acids. Per the germline V gene, CDR1 is LNHDA and CDR2 is SQIVND (reference sequence). CDR3 residues: CASSISPTSPLHF. The CDR3 coding sequence is TGTGCCAGTAGTATTTCTCCAACTTCACCCCTCCACTTT.